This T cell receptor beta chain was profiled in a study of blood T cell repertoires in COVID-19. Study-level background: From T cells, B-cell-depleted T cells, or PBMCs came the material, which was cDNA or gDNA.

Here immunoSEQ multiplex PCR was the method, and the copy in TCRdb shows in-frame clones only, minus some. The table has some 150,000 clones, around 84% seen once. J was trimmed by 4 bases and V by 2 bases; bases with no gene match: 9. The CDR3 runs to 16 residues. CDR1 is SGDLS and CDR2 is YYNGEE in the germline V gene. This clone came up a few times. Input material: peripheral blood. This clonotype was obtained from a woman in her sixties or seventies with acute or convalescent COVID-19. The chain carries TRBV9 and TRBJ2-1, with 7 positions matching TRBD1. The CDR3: CASSVTTGLGYNEQFF. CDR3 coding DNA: TGTGCCAGCAGCGTGACGACAGGGCTGGGGTACAATGAGCAGTTCTTC. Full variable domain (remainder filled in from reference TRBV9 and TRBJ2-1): DSGVTQTPKHLITATGQRVTLRCSPRSGDLSVYWYQQSLDQGLQFLIQYYNGEERAKGNILERFSAQQFPDLHSELNLSSLELGDSALYFCASSVTTGLGYNEQFFGPGTRLTVL.